The clone carrying this TCR beta chain was found a few times. This record belongs to a study of T-cell reconstitution after alpha-beta-depleted transplantation in children. The CDR3 has 15 residues. The V gene lost 5 bases and the J gene lost 1 base, with 12 bases spanning the gap. Germline V gene sequence: CDR1 SGHTA, CDR2 FQGNSA. Unique molecular identifiers were used in preparing the TCRbeta library. TCRdb reprocessed the PCR reads with MiXCR, giving one entry per CDR3 protein. The sample shows about 610,000 distinct CDR3 sequences, over 9.5% of them seen only once. This specimen consisted of PBMCs from the stem cell graft donor, obtained from the stem cell graft. The gene calls are TRBV7-2 and TRBJ2-4, with D perhaps matching TRBD1 or TRBD2 (5 bases each). The clonotype originates from a human donor who donated a stem cell graft to a child with acute myeloid leukemia. CDR3 amino acids: CASSRDGMAKNIQYF. Here the CDR3 DNA reads TGTGCCAGCAGCCGGGACGGGATGGCCAAAAACATTCAGTACTTC.